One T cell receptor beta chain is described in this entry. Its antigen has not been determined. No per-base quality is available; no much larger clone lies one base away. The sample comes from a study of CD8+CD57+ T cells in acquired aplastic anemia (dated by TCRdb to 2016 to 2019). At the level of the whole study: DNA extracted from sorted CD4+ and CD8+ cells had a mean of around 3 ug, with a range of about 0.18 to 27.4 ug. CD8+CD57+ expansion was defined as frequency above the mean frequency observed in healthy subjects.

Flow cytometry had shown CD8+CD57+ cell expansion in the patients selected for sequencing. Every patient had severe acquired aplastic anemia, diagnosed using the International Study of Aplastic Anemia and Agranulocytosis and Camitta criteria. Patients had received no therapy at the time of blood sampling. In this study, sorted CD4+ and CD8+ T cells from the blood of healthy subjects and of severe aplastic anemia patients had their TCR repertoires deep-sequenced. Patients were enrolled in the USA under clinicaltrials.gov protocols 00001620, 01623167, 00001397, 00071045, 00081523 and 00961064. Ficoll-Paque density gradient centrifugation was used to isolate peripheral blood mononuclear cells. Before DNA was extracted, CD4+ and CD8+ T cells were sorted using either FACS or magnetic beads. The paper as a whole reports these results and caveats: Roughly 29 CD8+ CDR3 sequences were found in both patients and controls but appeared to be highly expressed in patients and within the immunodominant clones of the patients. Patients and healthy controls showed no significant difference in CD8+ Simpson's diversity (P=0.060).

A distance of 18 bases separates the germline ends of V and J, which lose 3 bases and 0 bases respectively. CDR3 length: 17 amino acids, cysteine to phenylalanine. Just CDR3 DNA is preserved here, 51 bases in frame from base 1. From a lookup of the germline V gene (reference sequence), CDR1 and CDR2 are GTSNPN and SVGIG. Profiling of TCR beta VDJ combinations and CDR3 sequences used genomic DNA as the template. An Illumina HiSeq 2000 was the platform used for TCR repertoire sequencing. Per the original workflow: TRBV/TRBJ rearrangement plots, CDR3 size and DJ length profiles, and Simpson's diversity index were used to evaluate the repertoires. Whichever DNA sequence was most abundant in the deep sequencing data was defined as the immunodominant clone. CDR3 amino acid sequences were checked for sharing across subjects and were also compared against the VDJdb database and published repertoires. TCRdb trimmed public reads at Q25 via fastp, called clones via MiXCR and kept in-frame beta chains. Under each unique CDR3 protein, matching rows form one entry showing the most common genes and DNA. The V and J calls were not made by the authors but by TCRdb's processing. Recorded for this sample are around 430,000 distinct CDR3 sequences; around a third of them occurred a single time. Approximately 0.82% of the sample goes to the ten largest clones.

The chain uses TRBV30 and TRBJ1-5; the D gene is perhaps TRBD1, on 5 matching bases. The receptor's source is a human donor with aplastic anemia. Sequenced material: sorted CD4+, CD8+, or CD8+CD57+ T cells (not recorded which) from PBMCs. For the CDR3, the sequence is CAWRGQGRGYSNQPQHF. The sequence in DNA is TGTGCCTGGAGGGGGCAGGGACGGGGTTATAGCAATCAGCCCCAGCATTTT.